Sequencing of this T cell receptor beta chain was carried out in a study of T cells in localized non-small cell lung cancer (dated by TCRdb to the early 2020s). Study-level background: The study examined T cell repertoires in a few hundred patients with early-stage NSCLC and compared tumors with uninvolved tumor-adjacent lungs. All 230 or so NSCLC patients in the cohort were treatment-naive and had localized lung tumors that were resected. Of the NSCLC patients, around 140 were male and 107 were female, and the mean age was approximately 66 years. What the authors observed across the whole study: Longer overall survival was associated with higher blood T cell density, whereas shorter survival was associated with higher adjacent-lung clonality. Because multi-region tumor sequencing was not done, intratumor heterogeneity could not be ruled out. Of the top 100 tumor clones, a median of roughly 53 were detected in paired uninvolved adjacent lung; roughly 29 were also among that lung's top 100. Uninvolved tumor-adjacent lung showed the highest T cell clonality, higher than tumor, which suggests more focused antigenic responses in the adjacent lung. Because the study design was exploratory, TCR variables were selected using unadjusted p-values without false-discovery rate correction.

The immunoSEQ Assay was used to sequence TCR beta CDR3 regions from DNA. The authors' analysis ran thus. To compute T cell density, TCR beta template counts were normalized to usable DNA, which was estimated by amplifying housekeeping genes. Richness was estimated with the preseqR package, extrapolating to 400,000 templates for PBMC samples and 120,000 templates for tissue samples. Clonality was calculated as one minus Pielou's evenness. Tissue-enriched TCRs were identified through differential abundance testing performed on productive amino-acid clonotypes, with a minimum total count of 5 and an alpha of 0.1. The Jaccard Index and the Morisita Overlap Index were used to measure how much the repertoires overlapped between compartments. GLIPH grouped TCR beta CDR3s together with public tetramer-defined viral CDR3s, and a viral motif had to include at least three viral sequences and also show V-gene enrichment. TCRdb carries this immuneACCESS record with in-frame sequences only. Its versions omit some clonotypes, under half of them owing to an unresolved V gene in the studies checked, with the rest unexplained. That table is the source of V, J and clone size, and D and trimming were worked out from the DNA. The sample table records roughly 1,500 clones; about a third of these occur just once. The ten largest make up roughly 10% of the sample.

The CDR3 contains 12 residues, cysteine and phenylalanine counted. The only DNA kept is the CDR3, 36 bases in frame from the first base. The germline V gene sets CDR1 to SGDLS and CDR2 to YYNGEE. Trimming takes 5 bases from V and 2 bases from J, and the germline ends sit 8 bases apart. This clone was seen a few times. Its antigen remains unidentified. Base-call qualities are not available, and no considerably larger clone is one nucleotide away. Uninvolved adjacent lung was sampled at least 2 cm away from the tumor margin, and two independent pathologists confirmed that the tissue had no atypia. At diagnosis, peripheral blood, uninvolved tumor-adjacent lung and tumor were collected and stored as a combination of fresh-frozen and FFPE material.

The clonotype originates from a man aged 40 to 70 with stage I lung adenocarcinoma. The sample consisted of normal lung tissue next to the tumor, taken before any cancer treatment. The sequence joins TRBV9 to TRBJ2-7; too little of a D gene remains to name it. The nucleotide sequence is TGTGCCAGCAGGGCTCTTCCCTACGAGCAGTACTTC. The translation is CASRALPYEQYF.